A single sample gave rise to the 5 T cell receptor beta chains below, sequenced in a study of OX40 agonist ivuxolimab in advanced cancers. Generated by immunoSEQ multiplex PCR, the TCRdb table keeps only in-frame clones and is missing some. The sample has approximately 17,000 clones; about 82% are singletons. Sample: CD4+ or CD8+ T cells sorted from blood, taken in a trial of the OX40 agonist ivuxolimab. Every receptor here comes from an adult with an advanced solid tumor such as melanoma, head and neck, liver or kidney cancer.

This chain uses TRBV5-1 with TRBJ1-1, with unresolved D. V lost 2 bases to trimming and J lost 2 bases, with 7 bases between them. Germline-derived CDR1 and CDR2 are SGHRS and YFSETQ. The CDR3 totals 13 residues. The CDR3 loop reads CASSLDINTEAFF. DNA for the CDR3: TGCGCCAGCAGCTTAGACATTAACACTGAAGCTTTCTTT.

V usage is TRBV6-1 and J usage is TRBJ1-1; 7 bases line up with TRBD1. V trimming: 6 bases; J trimming: 7 bases; junction bases outside the gene matches: 8. This CDR3 has 13 residues. Germline CDR1 reads MNHNS; CDR2 reads SASEGT. The CDR3 nucleotides are TGTGCCAGCAGAGAGGACTGGGACAGTGAAGCTTTCTTT. Amino acids: CASREDWDSEAFF.

V and J are TRBV5-6 and TRBJ2-7, with 10 bases fitting TRBD2. Germline loops: CDR1 SGHDT, CDR2 YYEEEE. The CDR3 is 14 amino acids. V dropped 3 bases and J dropped 4; count of bases not matched to a gene: 4. CDR3 DNA: TGTGCCAGCAGCTCGGGACTAGCGTCTTACGAGCAGTACTTC. Protein sequence: CASSSGLASYEQYF.

The rearrangement links TRBV6-5 to TRBJ2-7; D not certain. Germline CDR1 MNHEY, CDR2 SVGAGI. This CDR3 spans 10 amino acids. Trimming shortened V by 8 bases and J by 4 bases, and 6 bases separated the two germline ends. CDR3 in amino acids: CASGVYEQYF. CDR3 bases: TGTGCCAGCGGGGTTTACGAGCAGTACTTC.

V usage is TRBV4-2 and J usage is TRBJ2-7; a weak D match, TRBD2 (6 bases). The CDR3 is made up of 12 amino acids. Germline V lookup: CDR1 LGHNA, CDR2 YNFKEQ. With 1 base removed from V and 5 bases from J, the gap between germline ends came to 6 bases. This CDR3 is CASSQGGDEQYF. The CDR3, as DNA: TGTGCCAGCAGCCAAGGGGGGGACGAGCAGTACTTC.